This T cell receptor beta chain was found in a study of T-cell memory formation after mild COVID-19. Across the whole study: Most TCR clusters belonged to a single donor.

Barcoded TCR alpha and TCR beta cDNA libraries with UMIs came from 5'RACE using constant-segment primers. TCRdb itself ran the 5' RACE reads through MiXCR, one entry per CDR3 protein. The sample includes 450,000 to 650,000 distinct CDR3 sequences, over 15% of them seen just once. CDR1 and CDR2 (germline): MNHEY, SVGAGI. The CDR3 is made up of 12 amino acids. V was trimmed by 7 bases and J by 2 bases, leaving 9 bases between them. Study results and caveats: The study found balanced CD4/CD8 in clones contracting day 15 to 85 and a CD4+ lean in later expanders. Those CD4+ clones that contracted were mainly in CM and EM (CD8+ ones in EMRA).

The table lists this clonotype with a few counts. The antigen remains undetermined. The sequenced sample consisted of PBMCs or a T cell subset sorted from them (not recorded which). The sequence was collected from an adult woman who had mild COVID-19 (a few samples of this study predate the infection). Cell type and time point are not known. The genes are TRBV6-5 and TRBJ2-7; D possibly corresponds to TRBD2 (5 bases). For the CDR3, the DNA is TGTGCCAGCAAAACGGGAACCTACGAGCAGTACTTC. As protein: CASKTGTYEQYF.